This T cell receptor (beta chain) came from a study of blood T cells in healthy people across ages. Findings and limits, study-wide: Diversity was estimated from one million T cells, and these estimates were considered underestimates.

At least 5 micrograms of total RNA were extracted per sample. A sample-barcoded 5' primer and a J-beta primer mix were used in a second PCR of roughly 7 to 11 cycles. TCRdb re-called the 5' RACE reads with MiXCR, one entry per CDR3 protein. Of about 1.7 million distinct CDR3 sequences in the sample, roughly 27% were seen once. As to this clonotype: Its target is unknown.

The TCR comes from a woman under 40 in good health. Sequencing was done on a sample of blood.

The CDR3 DNA sequence: TGTGCCTGCCAGGTGGGACTAGCGACAGATACGCAGTATTTT. Translating it yields CACQVGLATDTQYF. The rearrangement uses TRBV6-5 and TRBJ2-3, with 10 bases aligning to TRBD2. V lost 11 bases and J lost 3; bases outside the gene matches: 8. The CDR3 sequence is 14 residues long. CDR1 is MNHEY and CDR2 is SVGAGI in the germline V gene.